This entry lists 24 T cell receptor beta chains sequenced from one sample in a study of T-cell memory formation after mild COVID-19. TCRdb re-called the 5' RACE reads with MiXCR, one entry per CDR3 protein. Of approximately 430,000 distinct CDR3 sequences in the sample, roughly a quarter were seen once. The sequenced sample was PBMCs or a T cell subset sorted from them (not recorded which). These receptors all stem from an adult woman who had mild COVID-19 (a few samples of this study predate the infection). Cell type and time point are not known.

The chain is built from TRBV6-5 and TRBJ1-6; the D is unclear. Deletions cut 0 bases from V and 7 bases from J, with 10 bases between. The CDR3 contains 15 residues. CDR1 is MNHEY, CDR2 SVGAGI, per germline. CDR3 coding DNA: TGTGCCAGCAGTTACTCGGACGGACTAAATTCACCCCTCCACTTT. Residues: CASSYSDGLNSPLHF.

This sequence joins TRBV15 and TRBJ2-3; unclear D gene. V lost 6 bases and J 6 bases, leaving 7 bases between the germline ends. This CDR3 has 11 residues. Germline-derived CDR1 and CDR2 are LNHNV and YYDKDF (reference sequence). In DNA form, the CDR3 reads TGTGCCACCAGTAGCCGGGATACGCAGTATTTT. Protein sequence: CATSSRDTQYF.

This sequence joins TRBV4-1 and TRBJ1-3; no firm D call. The CDR3 has 15 residues. Trimming stripped 0 bases from V and 1 base from J, with 7 bases between. Germline CDR1 reads MGHRA; CDR2 reads YSYEKL. CDR3: CASSQDWVSGNTIYF. The DNA for the CDR3 is TGCGCCAGCAGCCAAGATTGGGTTTCTGGAAACACCATATATTTT.

The V gene is TRBV7-2, the J gene TRBJ2-1; possibly TRBD1 for D (6 bases). V shed 1 base and J shed 7 bases, with 14 bases lying between them. Germline values: CDR1 SGHTA, CDR2 FQGNSA. This CDR3 contains 15 residues. The CDR3 region has the DNA TGTGCCAGCAGCTTAGGGGCAGGGGTCGGGAATGAGCAGTTCTTC. The encoded protein is CASSLGAGVGNEQFF.

This clonotype was found a few times. The chain links TRBV7-2 to TRBJ2-7; 9 bases agree with TRBD2. This CDR3 comprises 17 residues. Germline V gene lookup returns CDR1 SGHTA and CDR2 FQGNSA. V dropped 2 bases and J dropped 0; count of bases not matched to a gene: 8. CDR3 nucleotide sequence: TGTGCCAGCAGCTTAAGCTTTAGCGGGAGACGCTCCTACGAGCAGTACTTC. Amino acid sequence: CASSLSFSGRRSYEQYF.

This clonotype was picked up a small number of times. The gene calls are TRBV11-2 and TRBJ2-1, with 7 positions matching TRBD1. The CDR3 spans 13 residues. Looked up from germline, CDR1 is SGHAT and CDR2 is FQNNGV. The V gene end was trimmed by 1 base and the J gene end by 10 bases; junction bases not matched to a gene: 4. The CDR3 coding sequence is TGTGCCAGCAGCTTAGGTACAGGGGTCGAGCAGTTCTTC. Protein product: CASSLGTGVEQFF.

V gene TRBV12-3 or TRBV12-4 combines with J gene TRBJ2-3; 9 nucleotides line up with TRBD2. The CDR3 totals 14 residues. J gave up 4 bases and V 4 bases, and 3 bases lay outside the gene matches. The CDR3 protein is CASSWGGRADTQYF. DNA of the CDR3: TGTGCCAGCAGTTGGGGCGGGAGGGCAGATACGCAGTATTTT.

CDR3: CSARAVGVSYNEQFF. The CDR3 DNA reads TGCAGTGCTAGAGCCGTAGGGGTGTCCTACAATGAGCAGTTCTTC. This chain joins TRBV20-1 and TRBJ2-1, with a tentative D call TRBD1 (5 bases). The ends were cut back, 1 base at V and 1 base at J, with 11 bases in the middle. This CDR3 has 15 amino acids. Germline-derived CDR1 and CDR2 are DFQATT and SNEGSKA (reference sequence).

The gene calls are TRBV4-2 and TRBJ2-1, with D unresolved. The CDR3 is made up of 12 amino acids. Trimming stripped 0 bases from V and 12 bases from J, with 9 bases between. Germline assignment: CDR1 LGHNA and CDR2 YNFKEQ. The CDR3 DNA is TGTGCCAGCAGCCAAGATCTTGGGGTGCAGTTCTTC. It yields the protein CASSQDLGVQFF.

The rearrangement joins TRBV5-1 to TRBJ2-7; possible D gene TRBD1, 6 bases. CDR1 and CDR2 from the germline V gene are SGHRS and YFSETQ. CDR3 length equals 15 residues. V lost 4 bases, J lost 5 bases, and 19 bases lay in between. For the CDR3, the DNA is TGCGCCAGCAGCCTAGCACCGGGACAACCCAACGAGCAGTACTTC. Protein: CASSLAPGQPNEQYF.

This clonotype has a handful of counts. This chain connects TRBV20-1 to TRBJ1-2; D gene uncertain. Trimming took off 3 bases at V and 6 bases at J, with 8 bases between the two ends. CDR3 size: 11 residues. CDR1 and CDR2 (germline): DFQATT, SNEGSKA (reference sequence). This CDR3 reads CSARGWHGYTF. For the CDR3, the DNA is TGCAGTGCTAGGGGCTGGCATGGCTACACCTTC.

The rearrangement joins TRBV7-2 to TRBJ1-1; no reliable D call. The germline V gene encodes CDR1 SGHTA and CDR2 FQGNSA. This CDR3 spans 14 amino acids. Trimming removed 5 bases at V and 7 bases at J, with 17 bases between. In nucleotides, the CDR3 is TGTGCCAGCAGCCTGGGAACTCGGGCGAGTGAAGCTTTCTTT. Amino acids: CASSLGTRASEAFF.

The V call is TRBV7-6, the J call TRBJ2-7; 7 bases align to TRBD2. CDR3 length equals 14 residues. Germline V lookup: CDR1 SGHVS, CDR2 FNYEAQ. V lost 1 base, J lost 6 bases, and 6 bases stayed unmatched. The CDR3 DNA is TGTGCCAGCAGCTTAGGGAGACTAGCTTCCGAGCAGTACTTC. This sequence encodes CASSLGRLASEQYF.

In the case of this clonotype: Sequence at one end of the junction differs from germline and may be a read error. The chain recombines TRBV20-1 with TRBJ2-4; D may correspond to TRBD1 or TRBD2 (5 bases each). Germline V CDR1 and CDR2: DFQATT, SNEGSKA (reference sequence). This CDR3 is 14 amino acids long. The CDR3 region has the DNA TGCAGTACTAGAACAGGACTAGCCAAAAACATTCAGTACTTC. Residues: CSTRTGLAKNIQYF.

The genes are TRBV12-5 and TRBJ1-2; unclear D gene. The CDR3 spans 12 residues. Germline V lookup: CDR1 LGHNT, CDR2 FRNRAP. The germline V and J ends were trimmed by 6 bases and 8 bases, with 13 bases remaining between them. CDR3 sequence reads: CASGLWGVGYTF. DNA of the CDR3: TGTGCTAGTGGACTCTGGGGAGTGGGCTACACCTTC.

This clonotype showed up many times. The rearrangement uses TRBV12-3 or TRBV12-4 and TRBJ2-3; 8 bases align to TRBD1. The V gene end was trimmed by 7 bases and the J gene end by 4 bases; junction bases not matched to a gene: 7. The length of the CDR3 is 14 residues. The CDR3 spells CASTGSGGADTQYF. The DNA for the CDR3 is TGTGCCAGCACTGGGTCAGGGGGCGCAGATACGCAGTATTTT.

This clonotype has a handful of counts. CDR3 DNA sequence: TGTGCCAGCTCCCCCGGGGAACTAGGGCGCAATGAGCAGTTCTTC. Translated, it gives CASSPGELGRNEQFF. The chain recombines TRBV11-3 with TRBJ2-1; perhaps TRBD2 as D (5 bases). Looked up from germline, CDR1 is SGHNT and CDR2 is YENEEA. Deletions cut 8 bases from V and 6 bases from J, with 20 bases between. This CDR3 is built from 15 residues.

The rearrangement joins TRBV12-3 or TRBV12-4 to TRBJ2-1, with D maybe TRBD2 (6 bases). The CDR3 contains 14 residues. The V end lost 7 bases, the J end lost 2 bases, and 12 bases lay between the germline ends. This CDR3 reads CASTTGGTYNEQFF. The CDR3 DNA follows: TGTGCCAGCACCACCGGGGGTACCTACAATGAGCAGTTCTTC.

This chain links TRBV20-1 with TRBJ1-4; a possible D gene is TRBD1 (6 bases). V was shortened by 2 bases and J by 8 bases, with 12 bases between the two germline ends. In germline, CDR1 is DFQATT, CDR2 SNEGSKA (reference sequence). There are 13 residues in the CDR3. Here the CDR3 DNA reads TGCAGTGCTAGACCTACAGGGTACGAAAAACTGTTTTTT. Residues: CSARPTGYEKLFF.

The V gene is TRBV7-2, the J gene TRBJ1-6, with 9 bases identical to TRBD1. The CDR3 runs 15 residues. From germline, CDR1 is SGHTA and CDR2 FQGNSA. V lost 5 bases to trimming and J lost 5 bases; unmatched junction nucleotides: 4. Here the CDR3 DNA reads TGTGCCAGCAGCCCGACAGGGGGGGATAATTCACCCCTCCACTTT. Its protein product is CASSPTGGDNSPLHF. The complete variable domain, with remaining parts taken from reference TRBV7-2 and TRBJ1-6, reads GAGVSQSPSNKVTEKGKDVELRCDPISGHTALYWYRQSLGQGLEFLIYFQGNSAPDKSGLPSDRFSAERTGGSVSTLTIQRTQQEDSAVYLCASSPTGGDNSPLHFGNGTRLTVT.

This clonotype was counted between two and nine times. V and J are TRBV7-2 and TRBJ2-5; 9 bases are a match to TRBD1. The CDR3 extends over 13 amino acids. After removal of 5 bases from V and 7 bases from J, the junction contained 5 bases not matched to a gene. Per germline, CDR1 SGHTA and CDR2 FQGNSA. In DNA form, the CDR3 reads TGTGCCAGCAGCGATGGGGGACAGGGGACCCAGTACTTC. Its protein is CASSDGGQGTQYF.

This clonotype appeared many times. The chain is built from TRBV5-1 and TRBJ2-1; D is unresolved. CDR3 length: 15 amino acids. Between the trimmed V and J ends, which lost 1 base and 7 bases, there was a span of 15 bases. Germline loops: CDR1 SGHRS, CDR2 YFSETQ. The CDR3 nucleotides read TGCGCCAGCAGCTTGAAACCGCCACCTAAGAATGAGCAGTTCTTC. This codes for CASSLKPPPKNEQFF. The full variable domain, in which reference TRBV5-1 and TRBJ2-1 provide the parts outside the CDR3, is KAGVTQTPRYLIKTRGQQVTLSCSPISGHRSVSWYQQTPGQGLQFLFEYFSETQRNKGNFPGRFSGRQFSNSRSEMNVSTLELGDSALYLCASSLKPPPKNEQFFGPGTRLTVL.

The table lists this clonotype with a few counts. As DNA, the CDR3 is TGTGCCAGCAGCTCACAGGGTACTAATGAAAAACTGTTTTTT. The encoded protein is CASSSQGTNEKLFF. The chain is built from TRBV11-2 and TRBJ1-4; D is possibly TRBD1 (6 bases). This CDR3 spans 14 amino acids. V was pared by 4 bases and J by 2 bases, with 8 bases between. Germline-derived CDR1 and CDR2 are SGHAT and FQNNGV.

V and J are TRBV27 and TRBJ2-5; D is tentatively TRBD1 or TRBD2 (6 bases each). CDR3 size: 16 residues. Germline V CDR1 and CDR2: MNHEY, SMNVEV (reference sequence). The V end lost 6 bases, the J end lost 2 bases, and 19 bases lay between the germline ends. The CDR3 loop reads CASSLNRVGGQETQYF. CDR3 in DNA: TGTGCCAGCAGCTTAAACAGGGTGGGGGGACAAGAGACCCAGTACTTC.